This T cell receptor beta chain was recovered during a study of T cell repertoires in cytomegalovirus infection. TCRdb called the reads again in MiXCR, with one record for every CDR3 protein. This table has about 890,000 distinct CDR3 sequences, roughly a third appearing once. This clonotype showed up just a few times. Its antigen is unidentified. This CDR3 contains 12 residues. Per germline, CDR1 LNHDA and CDR2 SQIVND (reference sequence). After removal of 10 bases from V and 8 bases from J, the junction contained 8 bases not matched to a gene. The source material was cultured CD8+ T cells from PBMCs, sampled from culture after CMV antigen stimulation. The V call is TRBV19, the J call TRBJ1-1, with TRBD1 matching 9 bases. The receptor comes from a human donor in good health (CMV status not recorded). Some clones in this sample may be carry-over from other donors' samples. The CDR3 DNA reads TGTGCCACCGGACAGGGGCATCTAGAAGCTTTCTTT. As protein: CATGQGHLEAFF.